Below are 19 T cell receptor beta chains sequenced from a single sample in a study of shared clonotypes between healthy human individuals. Some clones are missing from TCRdb's copy, which holds only in-frame ones; the method was immunoSEQ multiplex PCR. This table has around 690,000 clones, roughly 88% appearing once. Material: memory CD8+ T cells from PBMCs. Regarding subset: CD45RO+ cells pooled with CCR7-negative TemRA cells. Source of these receptors: a man aged 18 to 29 in good health. Some clones in this sample may be carry-over from other donors' samples.

The rearrangement uses TRBV27 and TRBJ1-1; possibly TRBD1 for D (5 bases). CDR3 length: 14 residues. CDR1 and CDR2 from the germline V gene are MNHEY and SMNVEV (reference sequence). V was shortened by 2 bases and J by 0 bases, with 7 bases between the two germline ends. The CDR3 here is CASSLGRVNTEAFF. CDR3 nucleotides: TGTGCCAGCAGTTTAGGCAGGGTGAACACTGAAGCTTTCTTT.

This rearrangement joins TRBV15 to TRBJ2-2, with 8 bases aligning to TRBD2. CDR3 length: 17 residues. Per germline, CDR1 LNHNV and CDR2 YYDKDF (reference sequence). V gave up 0 bases and J gave up 0 bases; unmatched junction bases: 3. CDR3 sequence reads: CATSRDLLAANTGELFF. As DNA, the CDR3 is TGTGCCACCAGCAGAGATTTACTAGCGGCGAACACCGGGGAGCTGTTTTTT.

The chain combines TRBV21-1 with TRBJ1-1. TRBV21-1 is a pseudogene locus. CDR3 length equals 18 residues. Here the CDR3 reads CASSYLSGGPLLNTEAFF. CDR3 bases: TGTGCCAGCAGCTACCTCTCGGGGGGGCCCCTCCTTAACACTGAAGCTTTCTTT.

V gene TRBV27 combines with J gene TRBJ2-1; tentatively, D is TRBD1 (5 bases). V lost 7 bases and J lost 9, with 16 bases in between. The CDR3 has 13 amino acids. Germline-derived CDR1 and CDR2 are MNHEY and SMNVEV (reference sequence). CDR3 sequence reads: CASTNILGVEQFF. As DNA, the CDR3 is TGTGCCAGCACCAACATCCTAGGGGTTGAGCAGTTCTTC.

On this clone itself: Different DNA sequences within this sample yield the same CDR3. The chain employs TRBV5-6 and TRBJ2-3; 10 nucleotides align to TRBD1. CDR3 length: 16 amino acids. Trimming took 3 bases from V and 3 from J; bases not matched to a gene: 7. The germline V gene encodes CDR1 SGHDT and CDR2 YYEEEE. In DNA form, the CDR3 reads TGTGCCAGCAGCTCTCGCGACAGGGGGCGAACAGATACGCAGTATTTT. Protein product: CASSSRDRGRTDTQYF.

The chain uses TRBV25-1 and TRBJ2-1; D gene uncertain. V lost 10 bases, J lost 4 bases, and 23 bases lay in between. CDR3 length: 16 residues. Germline V gene sequence: CDR1 MGHDK, CDR2 SYGVNS. The DNA for the CDR3 is TGTGCCAAGAGGATGTTACGGGCCCCGCTTTACAATGAGCAGTTCTTC. Protein product: CAKRMLRAPLYNEQFF.

V is TRBV5-1 and J is TRBJ2-7, with 9 bases lining up with TRBD1. CDR3 length equals 15 residues. In germline, CDR1 is SGHRS, CDR2 YFSETQ. With V trimmed by 4 bases and J by 0 bases, 5 bases remained unmatched. The CDR3 coding sequence is TGCGCCAGCAGCCTAGGACAGGGGACCTCCTACGAGCAGTACTTC. Translation: CASSLGQGTSYEQYF. Full variable domain (remainder filled in from reference TRBV5-1 and TRBJ2-7): KAGVTQTPRYLIKTRGQQVTLSCSPISGHRSVSWYQQTPGQGLQFLFEYFSETQRNKGNFPGRFSGRQFSNSRSEMNVSTLELGDSALYLCASSLGQGTSYEQYFGPGTRLTVT.

The chain has TRBV10-1 and TRBJ2-7; D may be TRBD2 (6 bases). Germline lookup yields CDR1 WNHNN and CDR2 SYGVQD (reference sequence). The CDR3 has 18 residues. The V end was cut by 1 base, the J end by 3 bases, with 22 bases between. CDR3 DNA sequence: TGCGCCAGCAGTGAGTTACCACCTAGGACTATCGAAGACTACGAGCAGTACTTC. The encoded protein is CASSELPPRTIEDYEQYF.

The chain links TRBV7-9 to TRBJ1-2; D is perhaps TRBD1 (5 bases). The CDR3 has 14 amino acids. Trimming cost V 5 bases and J 4 bases, with 14 bases left between them. Germline V gene sequence: CDR1 SEHNR, CDR2 FQNEAQ (reference sequence). CDR3 protein: CASSAGRTSYGYTF. The CDR3 nucleotides read TGTGCCAGCAGCGCGGGACGGACCTCCTATGGCTACACCTTC.

Worth noting for this clone: Within the sample, other DNA sequences also encode this same CDR3. CDR3 protein: CASSLGSYEQYF. In nucleotides, the CDR3 is TGTGCCAGCAGCCTGGGTTCCTACGAGCAGTACTTC. The V call is TRBV7-9, the J call TRBJ2-7; D not resolved. The germline CDR1 and CDR2 sequences are SEHNR and FQNEAQ (reference sequence). The CDR3 runs to 12 residues. Trimming removed 5 bases at V and 1 base at J, with 6 bases between.

The J gene is TRBJ1-5, the V gene TRBV7-6; D might be TRBD1 (6 bases). V was clipped by 1 base and J by 6 bases, with 16 bases between them. Per the germline V gene, CDR1 is SGHVS and CDR2 is FNYEAQ. The CDR3 sequence is 16 residues long. As DNA, the CDR3 is TGTGCCAGCAGCTTAGAGGCAGGGGCCAGGGGTCAGCCCCAGCATTTT. This codes for CASSLEAGARGQPQHF.

CDR3 region: CASSLVSGVGYNEQFF. Here the CDR3 DNA reads TGTGCCAGCAGCTTAGTGTCGGGAGTGGGCTACAATGAGCAGTTCTTC. This chain links TRBV7-8 with TRBJ2-1, with a tentative D call TRBD2 (6 bases). Looked up from germline, CDR1 is SGHVS and CDR2 is FQNEAQ. CDR3 size: 16 residues. V lost 1 base to trimming and J lost 3 bases, with 13 bases between them.

The V gene is TRBV28, the J gene TRBJ1-5, with 10 bases aligning to TRBD1. The CDR3 loop spans 17 amino acids. V shed 7 bases and J 3 bases; nucleotides not matched to a gene: 12. Germline lookup yields CDR1 MDHEN and CDR2 SYDVKM. The CDR3 region has the DNA TGTGCCAGCACCCACCCGGACAGGGGGATCCTCAATCAGCCCCAGCATTTT. Its protein product is CASTHPDRGILNQPQHF.

The rearrangement uses TRBV7-9 and TRBJ2-7, with D maybe TRBD2 (5 bases). CDR3 length equals 17 residues. Trimming stripped 1 base from V and 2 bases from J, with 18 bases between. Germline V gene sequence: CDR1 SEHNR, CDR2 FQNEAQ (reference sequence). CDR3 protein: CASSLVKGLAFAYEQYF. In nucleotides, the CDR3 is TGTGCCAGCAGCTTAGTGAAGGGTCTAGCATTCGCCTACGAGCAGTACTTC.

The chain joins TRBV27 to TRBJ1-1; D is possibly TRBD1 (5 bases). The CDR3 sequence is 17 residues long. Germline loops: CDR1 MNHEY, CDR2 SMNVEV (reference sequence). The V end lost 5 bases, the J end lost 2 bases, and 21 bases lay between the germline ends. The CDR3 spells CASSPSGGEITNTEAFF. Here the CDR3 DNA reads TGTGCCAGCAGTCCAAGTGGGGGGGAAATAACAAACACTGAAGCTTTCTTT.

The chain joins TRBV7-2 to TRBJ2-7; weak D call: TRBD2 (5 bases). Germline V gives CDR1 SGHTA, CDR2 FQGNSA. This CDR3 spans 17 amino acids. The ends were cut back, 4 bases at V and 0 bases at J, with 19 bases in the middle. The CDR3 protein is CASSSPGVARSSYEQYF. The DNA of the CDR3 is TGTGCCAGCAGCTCGCCCGGAGTAGCGAGGAGCTCCTACGAGCAGTACTTC.

This CDR3 is CASSSPGQAVAEQFF. DNA for the CDR3: TGTGCCAGCAGCTCCCCGGGACAGGCGGTCGCTGAGCAGTTCTTC. The chain carries TRBV11-3 and TRBJ2-1; the match to TRBD1 covers 8 bases. The germline V gene has CDR1 SGHNT and CDR2 YENEEA. The CDR3 covers 15 residues. Trimming removed 4 bases from V and 9 bases from J; junction bases left unmatched: 11. The whole variable domain, remainder taken from reference TRBV11-3 and TRBJ2-1, is EAGVVQSPRYKIIEKKQPVAFWCNPISGHNTLYWYLQNLGQGPELLIRYENEEAVDDSQLPKDRFSAERLKGVDSTLKIQPAELGDSAVYLCASSSPGQAVAEQFFGPGTRLTVL.

CDR3 nucleotide sequence: TGTGCCAGCAGTTTAAGGGCTGTAGGGGGACTAGCGGGCCTCTACGAGCAGTACTTC. Translation: CASSLRAVGGLAGLYEQYF. The chain couples TRBV28 to TRBJ2-5; TRBD2 matches at 12 bases. The DNA end is a closer match to TRBJ2-7, so the J assignment may be wrong. The CDR3 totals 19 residues. Germline V lookup: CDR1 MDHEN, CDR2 SYDVKM.

The chain is built from TRBV7-2 and TRBJ2-2, with D possibly being TRBD2 (5 bases). CDR1 is SGHTA, CDR2 FQGNSA, per germline. Trimming shortened V by 7 bases and J by 6 bases, and 15 bases separated the two germline ends. CDR3 length equals 14 residues. CDR3 residues: CASTQEGRAGELFF. CDR3 sequence (DNA): TGTGCCAGCACCCAAGAGGGTCGTGCCGGGGAGCTGTTTTTT.